Sequencing of this T cell receptor beta chain was carried out in a study of blood T cells in healthy people across ages. V lost 0 bases, J lost 7 bases, and 6 bases lay in between. The CDR3 has 12 amino acids. CDR1 and CDR2 from the germline V gene are MGHDK and SYGVNS. Study-wide results and caveats: Changes in expanded clonotypes were possibly confounded, as the CMV status of donors was unknown.

In the case of this clonotype: Its antigen is unidentified.

Per-sample PBMC isolation yielded at least 6.5 million cells. A second PCR, run for about 7 to 11 cycles, used a sample-barcoded 5' primer plus a J-beta primer mix. A template-switch adaptor with 12 random nucleotides tagged each cDNA molecule. Every sample gave at least 2.5 million paired-end reads containing CDR3. Via MiXCR, TCRdb re-called the 5' RACE reads, giving one row per CDR3 protein. Here the sample spans almost 1 million distinct CDR3 sequences, roughly 51% being singletons. This TCR came from a woman aged 60-75 years in good health. The sequencing input was blood. The chain recombines TRBV25-1 with TRBJ1-2; D remains unclear. The CDR3 DNA follows: TGTGCCAGCAGTGAATATAGCTGTGGCTACACCTTC. As protein: CASSEYSCGYTF.